The clone carrying this TCR beta chain was observed at least ten times. The antigen remains undetermined. The data originate from a study of CD8+CD57+ T cells in acquired aplastic anemia. Across the whole study: An average of 3.2 ug of DNA was obtained from sorted CD4+ and CD8+ cells. The study's findings and limits: Around 30 sequences, all CD8+ CDR3, were shared between patients and controls.

TCR beta VDJ and CDR3 were profiled, and genomic DNA was the template. TCRdb recomputed calls from the reads with MiXCR, one row per CDR3 protein. The repertoire holds 200,000 or so distinct CDR3 sequences, over 60% seen once, with just over 45% in the top ten. The CDR3 has 16 amino acids. V lost 5 bases, J lost 1 base, and 14 bases lay in between. This TCR was sampled from a human donor with severe aplastic anemia or a healthy control (not recorded which). The V gene is TRBV12-3 or TRBV12-4, the J gene TRBJ2-2, with TRBD1 as a possible D gene (6 bases). Specimen: sorted CD4+, CD8+, or CD8+CD57+ T cells (not recorded which) from PBMCs. CDR3 amino acids: CASSHVPGQNTGELFF. The CDR3 DNA sequence: TGTGCCAGCAGTCACGTACCGGGACAGAACACCGGGGAGCTGTTTTTT.